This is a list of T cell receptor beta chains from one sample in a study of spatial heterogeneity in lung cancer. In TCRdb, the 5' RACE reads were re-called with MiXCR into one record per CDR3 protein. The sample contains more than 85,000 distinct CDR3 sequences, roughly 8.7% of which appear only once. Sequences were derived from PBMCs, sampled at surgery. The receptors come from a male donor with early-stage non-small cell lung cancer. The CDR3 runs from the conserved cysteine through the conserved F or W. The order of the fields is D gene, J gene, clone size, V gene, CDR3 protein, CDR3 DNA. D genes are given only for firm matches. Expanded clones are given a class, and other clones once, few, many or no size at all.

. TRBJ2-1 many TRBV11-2 CASSLVPVSTEQFF TGTGCCAGCAGCTTAGTCCCCGTTTCCACTGAGCAGTTCTTC
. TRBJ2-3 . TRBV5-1 CASSLERGTDTQYF TGCGCCAGCAGCTTGGAGAGGGGCACAGATACGCAGTATTTT
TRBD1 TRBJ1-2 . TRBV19 CASSSYRGRAYGYTF TGTGCCAGTAGTTCCTACAGGGGGCGAGCCTATGGCTACACCTTC
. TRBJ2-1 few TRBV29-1 CSVEVGTARSYNEQFF TGCAGCGTTGAAGTCGGGACGGCCCGCTCCTACAATGAGCAGTTCTTC
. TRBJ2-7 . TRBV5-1 CASSLGDVVYEQYF TGCGCCAGCAGCTTGGGGGACGTAGTCTACGAGCAGTACTTC
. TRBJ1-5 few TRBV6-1 CASYGDYYGNQPQHF TGTGCCAGCTACGGAGATTACTACGGCAATCAGCCCCAGCATTTT
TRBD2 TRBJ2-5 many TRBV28 CASTGAGETQYF TGTGCCAGCACGGGAGCGGGGGAGACCCAGTACTTC
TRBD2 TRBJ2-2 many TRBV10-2 CASRGSGRIGTGELFF TGCGCCAGCAGGGGAAGCGGGAGAATCGGAACCGGGGAGCTGTTTTTT
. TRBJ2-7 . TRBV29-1 CSVELGSYEQYF TGCAGCGTTGAGCTAGGCTCCTACGAGCAGTACTTC
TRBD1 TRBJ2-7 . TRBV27 CASGRTGFKYEQYF TGTGCCAGCGGGAGGACAGGGTTTAAGTACGAGCAGTACTTC
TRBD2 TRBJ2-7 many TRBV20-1 CSARDRLAGEGEQYF TGCAGTGCTAGAGATAGGCTAGCGGGAGAAGGCGAGCAGTACTTC